The source of this T cell receptor (beta chain) is a study of T cells in Graves' hyperthyroidism and ophthalmopathy. Authors of the study amplified TCR beta CDR3 regions from RNA transcripts. When the TCR CDR3 underwent first-round RT-PCR, the HTBI primer set was used. MiXCR, applied by TCRdb to the multiplex PCR reads, yields one record per CDR3 protein. The sample gives 450,000 to 700,000 distinct CDR3 sequences, around 46% of which show up once; around 7.7% is in the top ten. No progression to ophthalmopathy during 18 months of follow-up defined stable disease. Hyperthyroidism was newly diagnosed in patients aged 18 to 65 (duration under 2 months). Per the germline V gene, CDR1 is DFQATT and CDR2 is SNEGSKA (reference sequence). CDR3 size: 12 residues. Concerning this clonotype itself: Its antigen is unknown. The likely explanation is a read error, given a far larger clone one base away.

Study-wide results and caveats: Blood also carried most thyroid clonotypes expanded above 0.001.

Specimen: peripheral blood or thyroid tissue (not recorded which). The genes are TRBV20-1 and TRBJ2-7, with 7 bases lining up with TRBD2. The TCR comes from a woman under 30 with Graves' hyperthyroidism. The DNA of the CDR3 is TGCAGTGCGGGAGGGACTTCCTACGGGCAGTACTTC. This sequence encodes CSAGGTSYGQYF.